This TCR beta chain originates from a study of human T cells and chemical hapten exposure. TCRdb redid the calling of the RACE reads with MiXCR, one entry per CDR3 protein. The sample lists approximately 96,000 distinct CDR3 sequences, 7% to 10% seen once, with more than 2% in the top ten. There are 14 residues in the CDR3. CDR1 and CDR2 from the germline V gene are DFQATT and SNEGSKA (reference sequence). V was pared by 5 bases and J by 3 bases, with 2 bases of the junction left unmatched. The time point here: patch test 2, 6 weeks after DPC sensitization. Treatment indicated: therapeutic diphenylcyclopropenone sensitization with weekly scalp DPC.

The sample consisted of whole blood, taken in connection with sensitization to the hapten diphenylcyclopropenone (DPC). The chain links TRBV20-1 to TRBJ2-3, with 13 bases lining up with TRBD2. The receptor was derived from a woman aged 40 to 50 with alopecia areata. Some clones in this sample may be carry-over from other donors' samples. CDR3 region: CSAGLAGVTDTQYF. CDR3 nucleotide sequence: TGCAGTGCTGGACTAGCGGGAGTTACAGATACGCAGTATTTT.